This T cell receptor (beta chain) comes out of a study of cytomegalovirus exposure and HLA in healthy donors. Study-level points and caveats: According to a later analysis, most TCR beta chains associated with CMV appeared HLA-restricted. One variant, a missense change in DCLRE1C, was linked in a later analysis to TCR beta V- and J-gene trimming. The number of N-insertions in an Asian-associated ancestry cluster was reportedly below the roughly 670-donor mean in a later analysis.

Worth noting for this clone: Its cognate antigen is unknown.

Germline-derived CDR1 and CDR2 are SEHNR and FQNEAQ (reference sequence). There are 14 residues in the CDR3. The junction had 1 base not matched to a gene; V was cut back by 3 bases and J by 0 bases. PCR employed 60 Vbeta and 13 Jbeta primers. TCRdb keeps only in-frame clones here, not all; method: immunoSEQ multiplex PCR. The sample lists some 220,000 clones, 82% occurring once. Sequenced sample: PBMCs. This sequence joins TRBV7-9 and TRBJ1-2; 7 nucleotides match TRBD1. The receptor's source is a woman in her thirties or forties in good health and CMV-seronegative. In nucleotides, the CDR3 is TGTGCCAGCAGCTTCGGGACAGCTAACTATGGCTACACCTTC. This sequence encodes CASSFGTANYGYTF. Variable domain in full (rest from reference TRBV7-9 and TRBJ1-2): DTGVSQNPRHKITKRGQNVTFRCDPISEHNRLYWYRQTLGQGPEFLTYFQNEAQLEKSRLLSDRFSAERPKGSFSTLEIQRTEQGDSAMYLCASSFGTANYGYTFGSGTRLTVV.